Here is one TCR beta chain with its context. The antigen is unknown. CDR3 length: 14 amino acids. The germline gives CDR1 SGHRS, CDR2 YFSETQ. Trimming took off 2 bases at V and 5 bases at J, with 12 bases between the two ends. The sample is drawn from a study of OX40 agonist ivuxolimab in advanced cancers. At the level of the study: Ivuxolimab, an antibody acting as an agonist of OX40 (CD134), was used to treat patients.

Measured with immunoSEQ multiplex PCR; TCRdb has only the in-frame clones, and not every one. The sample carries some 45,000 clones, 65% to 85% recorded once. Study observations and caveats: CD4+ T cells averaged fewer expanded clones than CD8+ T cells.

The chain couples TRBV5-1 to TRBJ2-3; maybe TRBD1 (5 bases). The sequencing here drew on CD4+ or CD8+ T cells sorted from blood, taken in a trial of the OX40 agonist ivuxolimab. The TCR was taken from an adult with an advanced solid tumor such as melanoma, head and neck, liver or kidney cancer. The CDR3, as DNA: TGCGCCAGCAGCTTAGACGGACACCAAGATACGCAGTATTTT. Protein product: CASSLDGHQDTQYF.